The 30 T cell receptor beta chains given below trace back to one sample, sequenced in a study of Ad26.COV2.S vaccination and SARS-CoV-2 variants. The assay was immunoSEQ multiplex PCR, and TCRdb's table has in-frame clones only and misses some. The sample records about 480,000 clones, about 83% being singletons. Sample treatment: some 20 received Ad26.COV2.S at low or high dose, single or two shots; several received placebo; per-sample allocation not given. Samples analyzed were those drawn on day 63 after the first vaccine or placebo injection. The sample consisted of peripheral blood, taken in a trial of Ad26.COV2.S vaccine versus placebo. The receptors derive from a person aged 18 to 59 who received the Ad26.COV2.S COVID-19 vaccine or a placebo.

The chain combines TRBV6-1 with TRBJ2-7; 9 bases line up with TRBD1. This CDR3 region has 13 residues. J lost 7 bases, V lost 6 bases, and 7 bases had no gene match. Germline V lookup: CDR1 MNHNS, CDR2 SASEGT. CDR3 in amino acids: CASSSQGAREQYF. The CDR3 nucleotides are TGTGCCAGCAGCTCACAGGGGGCGCGGGAGCAGTACTTC.

The chain uses TRBV29-1 and TRBJ1-5; D remains ambiguous. CDR3 length equals 13 residues. Trimming pared 4 bases from V and 0 bases from J, leaving 7 bases between. The germline CDR1 and CDR2 sequences are SQVTM and ANQGSEA. The CDR3 is CSVVTYSNQPQHF. CDR3 DNA: TGCAGCGTTGTCACCTATAGCAATCAGCCCCAGCATTTT.

This chain links TRBV6-1 with TRBJ1-5; 7 bases line up with TRBD1. CDR1 MNHNS and CDR2 SASEGT come from the germline V gene. Trimming cost V 2 bases and J 5 bases; bases outside gene matches: 18. The CDR3 is 19 residues long. DNA for the CDR3: TGTGCCAGCAGTGAAAGTTTAAGGGGGCGCTTGGTCCCCCATCAGCCCCAGCATTTT. It specifies CASSESLRGRLVPHQPQHF.

This chain connects TRBV13 to TRBJ1-2; TRBD1 aligns across 9 bases. The V gene's germline CDR1 is PRHDT and CDR2 FYEKMQ (reference sequence). Trimming removed 2 bases from V and 6 bases from J; junction bases left unmatched: 10. The CDR3 totals 16 residues. The CDR3 is CASSLPGQGLSDGYTF. The DNA for the CDR3 is TGTGCCAGCAGCTTACCAGGACAGGGGTTATCGGATGGCTACACCTTC.

V usage is TRBV3-1 (or the pseudogene TRBV3-2) and J usage is TRBJ2-3, with a tentative D call TRBD2 (6 bases). V gave up 0 bases and J gave up 10 bases, with 17 bases separating them. The CDR3 length is 15 residues. CDR1 LGHDT and CDR2 YNNKEL come from the germline V gene (reference sequence). CDR3 region: CASSQDGRRYGSQYF. The CDR3 nucleotides are TGTGCCAGCAGCCAAGATGGGAGGAGGTACGGTTCGCAGTATTTT.

V gene TRBV30 combines with J gene TRBJ2-7; 12 nucleotides align to TRBD2. The ends lost 7 bases at V and 9 bases at J; junction bases unmatched: 7. Germline assignment: CDR1 GTSNPN and CDR2 SVGIG (reference sequence). The CDR3 extends over 12 amino acids. The CDR3 loop is CASMTSGRVQYF. The CDR3 DNA reads TGTGCCTCCATGACTAGCGGGAGAGTGCAGTACTTC.

The chain is built from TRBV4-3 and TRBJ2-1; D is ambiguous. The V end was cut by 1 base, the J end by 3 bases, with 7 bases between. The germline CDR1 and CDR2 sequences are LGHNA and YSLEER. The CDR3 is 14 amino acids. CDR3 nucleotide sequence: TGCGCCAGCAGCCAAGGTCTGGGCTACAATGAGCAGTTCTTC. This sequence encodes CASSQGLGYNEQFF.

This clone was seen a single time. This chain links TRBV19 with TRBJ2-1; a weak D match, TRBD2 (5 bases). There are 14 residues in the CDR3. Germline CDR1 LNHDA, CDR2 SQIVND (reference sequence). V lost 5 bases and J lost 6, with 14 bases in between. The CDR3: CASSYTGKFNEQFF. CDR3 coding DNA: TGTGCCAGTAGTTACACGGGAAAATTCAATGAGCAGTTCTTC.

The chain links TRBV7-6 to TRBJ2-1, with a tentative D call TRBD2 (5 bases). The CDR3 runs 16 residues. Germline lookup yields CDR1 SGHVS and CDR2 FNYEAQ. V was clipped by 5 bases and J by 2 bases, with 16 bases between them. DNA for the CDR3: TGTGCCAGCAGCCTCGAGGGCTTTGGGGCCTACAATGAGCAGTTCTTC. This translates into CASSLEGFGAYNEQFF.

V and J are TRBV5-6 and TRBJ1-1; D not resolved. The CDR3 totals 14 residues. Germline CDR1 is SGHDT and CDR2 is YYEEEE. The V gene lost 0 bases and the J gene lost 4 bases, with 10 bases spanning the gap. As DNA, the CDR3 is TGTGCCAGCAGCTTGGTGGTAATAGGCACTGAAGCTTTCTTT. Encoded protein: CASSLVVIGTEAFF.

The chain combines TRBV2 with TRBJ2-1; no clear D gene. Deletions cut 9 bases from V and 6 bases from J, with 15 bases between. The CDR3 is made up of 13 amino acids. Germline V CDR1 and CDR2: SNHLY, FYNNEI. CDR3 in amino acids: CARSQGWFNEQFF. The DNA for the CDR3 is TGTGCCAGGTCACAAGGGTGGTTCAATGAGCAGTTCTTC. Full variable domain (remainder filled in from reference TRBV2 and TRBJ2-1): EPEVTQTPSHQVTQMGQEVILRCVPISNHLYFYWYRQILGQKVEFLVSFYNNEISEKSEIFDDQFSVERPDGSNFTLKIRSTKLEDSAMYFCARSQGWFNEQFFGPGTRLTVL.

With respect to this clone: With a much larger clone just one base away, this may be a read error. This sequence joins TRBV7-2 and TRBJ2-1; D is undetermined. This CDR3 contains 13 residues. The ends were cut back, 5 bases at V and 0 bases at J, with 5 bases in the middle. CDR1 is SGHTA, CDR2 FQGNSA, per germline. CDR3: CASSLRSYNEQFF. In DNA form, the CDR3 reads TGTGCCAGCAGCCTCCGCTCCTACAATGAGCAGTTCTTC.

The V call is TRBV5-1, the J call TRBJ2-1, with 7 bases lining up with TRBD2. CDR1 and CDR2 (germline): SGHRS, YFSETQ. Germline trimming cut 1 base from V and 6 bases from J; bases unmatched to any gene: 10. The CDR3 runs to 16 residues. CDR3 DNA sequence: TGCGCCAGCAGCTTGCGAGGGGCGGGAGAGGTCAATGAGCAGTTCTTC. Translating gives CASSLRGAGEVNEQFF. Together with reference TRBV5-1 and TRBJ2-1, the CDR3 gives the full variable domain: KAGVTQTPRYLIKTRGQQVTLSCSPISGHRSVSWYQQTPGQGLQFLFEYFSETQRNKGNFPGRFSGRQFSNSRSEMNVSTLELGDSALYLCASSLRGAGEVNEQFFGPGTRLTVL.

The rearrangement uses TRBV4-1 and TRBJ1-1; a possible D gene is TRBD1 (5 bases). Germline V gene lookup returns CDR1 MGHRA and CDR2 YSYEKL. The CDR3 runs 14 residues. Trimming cost V 4 bases and J 3 bases, with 12 bases left between them. This CDR3 is CASSPIRDHTEAFF. In DNA, the CDR3 is TGCGCCAGCAGCCCGATACGGGACCACACTGAAGCTTTCTTT.

The chain couples TRBV5-1 to TRBJ2-7; 12 positions match TRBD2. This CDR3 spans 15 amino acids. The junction had 9 bases not matched to a gene; V was cut back by 4 bases and J by 7 bases. CDR1 is SGHRS and CDR2 is YFSETQ in the germline V gene. For the CDR3, the DNA is TGCGCCAGCAGCCTCCTAGCGGGAGGGAAATGGGAGCAGTACTTC. Translated: CASSLLAGGKWEQYF.

The chain is built from TRBV12-3 or TRBV12-4 and TRBJ2-7; D remains ambiguous. Trimming cost V 3 bases and J 2 bases, with 8 bases left between them. The CDR3 loop spans 13 amino acids. CDR3 in amino acids: CASSLVGTYEQYF. CDR3 nucleotides: TGTGCCAGCAGTTTGGTGGGAACCTACGAGCAGTACTTC.

The chain employs TRBV4-2 and TRBJ1-2, with 11 bases that match TRBD1. Germline V gene lookup returns CDR1 LGHNA and CDR2 YNFKEQ. V was clipped by 0 bases and J by 8 bases; unmatched bases: 8. The CDR3 runs to 16 residues. CDR3 sequence (DNA): TGTGCCAGCAGCCAAGAAATTAGGGACAGGGGGTGGGGCTACACCTTC. Its translation is CASSQEIRDRGWGYTF.

The rearrangement uses TRBV29-1 and TRBJ1-2; no clear D. CDR1 and CDR2 from the germline V gene are SQVTM and ANQGSEA. Trimming cost V 4 bases and J 1 base, with 7 bases left between them. CDR3 length: 12 amino acids. DNA of the CDR3: TGCAGCGTTGTACACAGTAACTATGGCTACACCTTC. The encoded protein is CSVVHSNYGYTF.

The rearrangement joins TRBV27 to TRBJ2-7, with 8 bases lining up with TRBD1. J lost 3 bases, V lost 2 bases, and 3 bases had no gene match. Germline assignment: CDR1 MNHEY and CDR2 SMNVEV (reference sequence). This CDR3 has 14 residues. Here the CDR3 reads CASSLAGTGYEQYF. In DNA, the CDR3 is TGTGCCAGCAGTTTAGCCGGGACAGGCTACGAGCAGTACTTC.

This chain connects TRBV5-1 to TRBJ2-1, with TRBD2 identical over 7 bases. The V gene's germline CDR1 is SGHRS and CDR2 YFSETQ. The J segment lost 6 bases and the V segment lost 2 bases, leaving 2 bases of the junction unmatched. The CDR3 consists of 13 residues. The CDR3 DNA reads as TGCGCCAGCAGCTTCGTAGCGGGCAATGAGCAGTTCTTC. It codes for CASSFVAGNEQFF.

This chain links TRBV7-3 with TRBJ1-4; the D gene is possibly TRBD1 (5 bases). V was shortened by 5 bases and J by 5 bases, with 24 bases between the two germline ends. The germline CDR1 and CDR2 sequences are SGHTA and FQGTGA. The CDR3 loop spans 18 amino acids. CDR3 nucleotides: TGTGCCAGCAGCCAATCATGGGGGAGGGAAGGGCCAAATGAAAAACTGTTTTTT. This encodes CASSQSWGREGPNEKLFF.

This chain connects TRBV6-2 or TRBV6-3 to TRBJ1-2, with D unresolved. Looked up from germline, CDR1 is MNHEY and CDR2 is SVGEGT. Deletions cut 4 bases from V and 5 bases from J, with 11 bases between. This CDR3 region has 13 residues. CDR3: CASSSVDPYGYTF. CDR3 DNA: TGTGCCAGCAGTTCCGTGGACCCGTATGGCTACACCTTC.

This clone was seen a few times. The chain uses TRBV4-2 and TRBJ2-7; 9 bases are shared with TRBD1. The CDR3 runs 14 residues. Germline values: CDR1 LGHNA, CDR2 YNFKEQ. Unmatched junction bases numbered 5, after V lost 2 bases and J lost 6 bases. The CDR3 is CASSQPGQGGEQYF. The CDR3, as DNA: TGTGCCAGCAGCCAACCGGGACAGGGCGGCGAGCAGTACTTC.

CDR3 sequence reads: CSASGGTGNQPQHF. The CDR3, as DNA: TGCAGTGCTAGTGGGGGGACAGGAAATCAGCCCCAGCATTTT. The chain uses TRBV20-1 and TRBJ1-5; 8 nucleotides align to TRBD1. The CDR3 has 14 amino acids. Per the germline V gene, CDR1 is DFQATT and CDR2 is SNEGSKA (reference sequence). J gave up 4 bases and V 3 bases, and 5 bases lay outside the gene matches.

This chain uses TRBV6-5 with TRBJ2-7; 8 bases fit TRBD1. J was trimmed by 6 bases and V by 0 bases; bases with no gene match: 10. The length of the CDR3 is 16 residues. The germline CDR1 and CDR2 sequences are MNHEY and SVGAGI. The CDR3 DNA reads as TGTGCCAGCAGTTACTCAAATCCGGGACAGGTAGTCGAGCAGTACTTC. Protein sequence: CASSYSNPGQVVEQYF.

V gene TRBV28 combines with J gene TRBJ1-1; D may be TRBD1 (6 bases). V shed 5 bases and J shed 8 bases, with 15 bases lying between them. The CDR3 runs to 13 residues. Germline loops: CDR1 MDHEN, CDR2 SYDVKM. CDR3 sequence: CASSLGVGGEAFF. CDR3 nucleotide sequence: TGTGCCAGCAGTCTAGGGGTTGGGGGCGAAGCTTTCTTT.

The chain links TRBV7-8 to TRBJ1-5; 11 nucleotides line up with TRBD1. The CDR3 sequence is 16 residues long. The trim removed 3 bases at V and 7 bases at J, leaving 8 bases unmatched. Germline CDR1 reads SGHVS; CDR2 reads FQNEAQ. The CDR3 nucleotides read TGTGCCAGCAGCTTCCTTCCGGGACAGGGGGGACAGCCCCAGCATTTT. It specifies CASSFLPGQGGQPQHF. Supplemented by reference TRBV7-8 and TRBJ1-5, the full variable domain reads GAGVSQSPRYKVAKRGQDVALRCDPISGHVSLFWYQQALGQGPEFLTYFQNEAQLDKSGLPSDRFFAERPEGSVSTLKIQRTQQEDSAVYLCASSFLPGQGGQPQHFGDGTRLSIL.

The J gene is TRBJ2-5, the V gene TRBV9; TRBD2 might be the D (6 bases). The germline CDR1 and CDR2 sequences are SGDLS and YYNGEE. The CDR3 extends over 15 amino acids. With 0 bases removed from V and 5 bases from J, the gap between germline ends came to 14 bases. The CDR3 protein is CASSVVGTPKETQYF. DNA for the CDR3: TGTGCCAGCAGCGTAGTCGGGACTCCCAAGGAGACCCAGTACTTC.

This rearrangement joins TRBV10-1 to TRBJ2-7, with TRBD2 matching over 11 bases. Unmatched junction bases numbered 24, after V lost 4 bases and J lost 1 base. This CDR3 is built from 22 residues. From germline, CDR1 is WNHNN and CDR2 SYGVQD (reference sequence). The chain's CDR3 is CASSGVYPRVTSGRFGSYEQYF. DNA of the CDR3: TGCGCCAGCAGTGGGGTATACCCGAGGGTAACTAGCGGGAGATTTGGGTCCTACGAGCAGTACTTC.

The chain has TRBV21-1 and TRBJ1-1. TRBV21-1 is a pseudogene locus. This CDR3 contains 16 residues. The DNA of the CDR3 is TGTGCCAGCAGCAAAAGGTTACGGTGGGTGAACACTGAAGCTTTCTTT. This sequence encodes CASSKRLRWVNTEAFF.